This T cell receptor (beta chain) is drawn from a study of neoadjuvant anti-PD-1 for oral cavity cancer. On this clone: Its antigen is unknown.

Study outcomes and limitations: TCR analyses covered only a few patients per response group.

Assay: immunoSEQ multiplex PCR; the TCRdb copy retains only in-frame clones and omits some. The sample records around 12,000 clones, roughly 60% being singletons. From germline, CDR1 is LNHDA and CDR2 SQIVND (reference sequence). The V and J ends lost 11 bases and 3 bases respectively, with 17 bases between them. The CDR3 totals 14 residues. This sequence was found in a person between 35 and 79 years old with oral cavity squamous cell carcinoma. The donor label of this sample is uncertain. Sequencing used tumor tissue, obtained before nivolumab (anti-PD-1) treatment. V gene TRBV19 combines with J gene TRBJ1-3; D gene unclear. CDR3 nucleotide sequence: TGTGCCTCCAGAGAGGGCTACAGTGGAAACACCATATATTTT. This codes for CASREGYSGNTIYF.